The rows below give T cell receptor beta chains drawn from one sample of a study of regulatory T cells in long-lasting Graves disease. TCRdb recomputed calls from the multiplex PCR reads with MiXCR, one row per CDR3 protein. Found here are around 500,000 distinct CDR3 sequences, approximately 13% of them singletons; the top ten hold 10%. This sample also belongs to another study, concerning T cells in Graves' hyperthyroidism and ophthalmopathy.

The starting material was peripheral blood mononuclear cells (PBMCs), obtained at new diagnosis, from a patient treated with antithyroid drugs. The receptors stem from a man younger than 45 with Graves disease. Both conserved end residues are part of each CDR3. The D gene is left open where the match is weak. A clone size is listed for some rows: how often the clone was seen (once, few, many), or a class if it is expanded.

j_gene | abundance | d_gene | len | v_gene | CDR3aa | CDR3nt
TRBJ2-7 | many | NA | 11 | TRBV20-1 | CSASEGDEQYF | TGCAGTGCTAGTGAAGGGGACGAGCAGTACTTC
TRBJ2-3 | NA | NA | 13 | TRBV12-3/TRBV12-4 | CASSFWGVDTQYF | TGTGCCAGCAGTTTCTGGGGGGTGGATACGCAGTATTTT
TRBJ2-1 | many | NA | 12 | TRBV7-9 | CASSLQEDEQFF | TGTGCCAGCAGCTTACAGGAGGATGAGCAGTTCTTC
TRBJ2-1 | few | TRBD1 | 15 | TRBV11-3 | CASSLGSRGHNEQFF | TGTGCCAGCAGCTTAGGAAGCAGGGGGCACAATGAGCAGTTCTTC
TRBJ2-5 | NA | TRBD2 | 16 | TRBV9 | CASSVDGGSNQETQYF | TGTGCCAGCAGCGTAGACGGCGGGAGTAATCAAGAGACCCAGTACTTC
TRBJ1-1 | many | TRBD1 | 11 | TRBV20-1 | CSNRGMAEAFF | TGCAGCAACAGGGGAATGGCTGAAGCTTTCTTT
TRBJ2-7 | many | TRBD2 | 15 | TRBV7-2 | CASSLGGRASGEQYF | TGTGCCAGCAGCTTAGGCGGGAGGGCCTCGGGGGAGCAGTACTTC
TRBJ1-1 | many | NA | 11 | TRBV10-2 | CASSGRAEAFF | TGCGCCAGCAGTGGCCGCGCTGAAGCTTTCTTT
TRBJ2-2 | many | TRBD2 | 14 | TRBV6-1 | CASVPSGSFGELFF | TGTGCCAGCGTTCCGAGCGGGAGTTTTGGGGAGCTGTTTTTT
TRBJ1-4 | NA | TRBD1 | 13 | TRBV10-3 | CAISGTANEKLFF | TGTGCCATCAGCGGGACAGCTAATGAAAAACTGTTTTTT
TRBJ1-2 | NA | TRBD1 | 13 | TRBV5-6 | CASTQTGGRGYTF | TGTGCCAGCACTCAAACAGGGGGCCGAGGCTACACCTTC
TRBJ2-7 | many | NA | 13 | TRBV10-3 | CAATRGPGNEQYF | TGTGCCGCCACGAGGGGCCCAGGGAACGAGCAGTACTTC
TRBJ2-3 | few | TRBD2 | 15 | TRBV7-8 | CASSGLAGFTDTQYF | TGTGCCAGCAGCGGACTAGCGGGGTTCACAGATACGCAGTATTTT
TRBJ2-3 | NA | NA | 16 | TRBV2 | CASSEAGARTTDTQYF | TGTGCCAGCAGTGAAGCCGGAGCGAGGACGACAGATACGCAGTATTTT
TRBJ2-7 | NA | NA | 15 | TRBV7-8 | CASREGWRGPYEQYF | TGTGCCAGCAGGGAGGGGTGGAGGGGTCCCTACGAGCAGTACTTC
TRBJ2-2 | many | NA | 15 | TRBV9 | CASSPVGTDTGELFF | TGTGCCAGCAGCCCCGTCGGAACGGACACCGGGGAGCTGTTTTTT
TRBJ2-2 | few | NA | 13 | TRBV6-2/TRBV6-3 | CATGTPNTGELFF | TGTGCCACCGGGACACCCAACACCGGGGAGCTGTTTTTT
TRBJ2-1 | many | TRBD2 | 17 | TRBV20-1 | CSARRDLAGADYNEQFF | TGCAGTGCTAGAAGGGATCTAGCGGGGGCGGACTACAATGAGCAGTTCTTC
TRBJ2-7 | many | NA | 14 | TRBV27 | CASSLIGSSYEQYF | TGTGCCAGCAGTTTAATCGGCAGCTCCTACGAGCAGTACTTC
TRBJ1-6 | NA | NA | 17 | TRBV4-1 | CASSQVVRASYNSPLHF | TGCGCCAGCAGCCAAGTTGTGAGGGCTTCCTATAATTCACCCCTCCACTTT
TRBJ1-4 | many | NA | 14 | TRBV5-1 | CASSLTGKNEKLFF | TGCGCCAGCAGCTTAACAGGGAAGAATGAAAAACTGTTTTTT
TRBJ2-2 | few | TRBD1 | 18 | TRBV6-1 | CASSERDRGWEGTGELFF | TGTGCCAGCAGTGAACGGGACAGGGGGTGGGAGGGCACCGGGGAGCTGTTTTTT
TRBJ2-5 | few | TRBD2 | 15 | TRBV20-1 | CSAFPTSGPQETQYF | TGCAGTGCCTTCCCGACTAGCGGACCACAAGAGACCCAGTACTTC
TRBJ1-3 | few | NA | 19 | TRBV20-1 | CSARENGGSGGATGNTIYF | TGCAGTGCTAGAGAGAATGGCGGCTCGGGGGGCGCAACCGGAAACACCATATATTTT
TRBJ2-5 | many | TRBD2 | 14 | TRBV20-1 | CSARGAGAWETQYF | TGCAGTGCTAGGGGAGCGGGAGCATGGGAGACCCAGTACTTC
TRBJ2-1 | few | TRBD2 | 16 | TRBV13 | CASSSSSGSPYNEQFF | TGTGCCAGCAGCTCTTCTAGCGGGAGTCCCTACAATGAGCAGTTCTTC
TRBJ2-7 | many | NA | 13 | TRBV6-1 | CASTKPGDYEQYF | TGTGCCAGCACCAAGCCCGGGGACTACGAGCAGTACTTC
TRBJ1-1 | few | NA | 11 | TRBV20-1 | CSAGSDTEAFF | TGCAGTGCGGGTTCAGACACTGAAGCTTTCTTT
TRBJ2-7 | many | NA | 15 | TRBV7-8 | CASSLPSSAVFEQYF | TGTGCCAGCAGCTTACCCAGCTCTGCCGTCTTCGAGCAGTACTTC
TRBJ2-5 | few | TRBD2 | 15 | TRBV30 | CAWTRGRAFEETQYF | TGTGCCTGGACCCGCGGGAGGGCCTTTGAAGAGACCCAGTACTTC
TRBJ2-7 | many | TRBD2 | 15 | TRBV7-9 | CASSSLAGGAHEQYF | TGTGCCAGCAGCTCCCTCGCGGGAGGGGCCCACGAGCAGTACTTC
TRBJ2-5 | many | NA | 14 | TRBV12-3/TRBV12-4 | CASSLGVVQETQYF | TGTGCCAGCAGTTTGGGCGTCGTCCAAGAGACCCAGTACTTC
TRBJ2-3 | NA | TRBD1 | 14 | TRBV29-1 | CSVLVTGEKDTQYF | TGCAGCGTTCTCGTAACAGGGGAGAAAGATACGCAGTATTTT
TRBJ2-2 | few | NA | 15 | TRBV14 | CASRQAGGGTGELFF | TGTGCCAGCAGACAAGCCGGGGGAGGCACCGGGGAGCTGTTTTTT
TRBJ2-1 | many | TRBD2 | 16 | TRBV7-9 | CASITRSGGSYNEQFF | TGTGCCAGCATCACACGGTCGGGAGGGTCCTACAATGAGCAGTTCTTC
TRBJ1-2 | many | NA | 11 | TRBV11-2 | CASSLGPEGTF | TGTGCCAGCAGCTTAGGTCCGGAAGGCACCTTC
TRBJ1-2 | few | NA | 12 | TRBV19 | CATDKANYGYTF | TGTGCCACCGATAAAGCTAACTATGGCTACACCTTC
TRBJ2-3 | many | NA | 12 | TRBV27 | CASSPSGDTQYF | TGTGCCAGCAGTCCTAGTGGGGATACGCAGTATTTT